The 21 T cell receptor beta chains reported below all come from one sample, sequenced in a study of cytomegalovirus exposure and HLA in healthy donors. Both 60 Vbeta primers and 13 Jbeta primers went into the PCR. Method: immunoSEQ multiplex PCR; TCRdb's copy keeps in-frame clones and lacks some. The table shows tens of thousands of clones, with about 79% occurring only once. Sample: PBMCs. These receptor sequences come from a man aged 40-50 years in good health and CMV-seronegative.

This clone was seen just once. CDR3 nucleotides: TGCGCCAGCAGCTTGACCGGGACTAGCACCGGGGAGCTGTTTTTT. It encodes CASSLTGTSTGELFF. The V call is TRBV5-1, the J call TRBJ2-2; the match to TRBD2 covers 8 bases. Looked up from germline, CDR1 is SGHRS and CDR2 is YFSETQ. The CDR3 runs 15 residues. V shed 1 base and J 4 bases; nucleotides not matched to a gene: 3.

The CDR3 DNA is TGTGCCAGCAGCTCGGGACAGACAACTAATGAAAAACTGTTTTTT. Translation gives CASSSGQTTNEKLFF. The rearrangement joins TRBV7-2 to TRBJ1-4; 7 bases line up with TRBD1. The CDR3 totals 15 residues. V shed 4 bases and J 0 bases; nucleotides not matched to a gene: 2. Germline V lookup: CDR1 SGHTA, CDR2 FQGNSA.

V is TRBV5-5 and J is TRBJ1-5, with a possible D match to TRBD1 (5 bases). V dropped 0 bases and J dropped 7 bases, with 8 bases sitting between them. CDR3 length equals 13 residues. Germline-derived CDR1 and CDR2 are SGHKS and YYEKEE (reference sequence). The CDR3 DNA sequence: TGTGCCAGCAGCTTGGGGGGGAGGCAGCCCCAGCATTTT. As protein: CASSLGGRQPQHF.

V is TRBV5-1 and J is TRBJ2-5, with 7 bases fitting TRBD2. The trim removed 2 bases at V and 5 bases at J, leaving 9 bases unmatched. From germline, CDR1 is SGHRS and CDR2 YFSETQ. The CDR3 totals 15 residues. CDR3 in DNA: TGCGCCAGCAGCTTATCTGCGGGGGTAGGGGAGACCCAGTACTTC. As protein: CASSLSAGVGETQYF.

The genes are TRBV2 and TRBJ1-6; no definite D call. With 2 bases removed from V and 5 bases from J, the gap between germline ends came to 10 bases. The CDR3 length is 15 residues. CDR1 and CDR2 (germline): SNHLY, FYNNEI. CDR3 in DNA: TGTGCCAGCAGTGAATGGAGGGTCGATAATTCACCCCTCCACTTT. Protein sequence: CASSEWRVDNSPLHF.

This chain uses TRBV28 with TRBJ2-1; 11 nucleotides match TRBD2. The CDR3 spans 14 residues. Germline V gene lookup returns CDR1 MDHEN and CDR2 SYDVKM. The V segment lost 10 bases and the J segment 2 bases; nucleotides outside the gene matches: 4. The CDR3 reads CATVAGGPYNEQFF. The CDR3 DNA reads as TGTGCCACCGTAGCGGGAGGGCCCTACAATGAGCAGTTCTTC.

This rearrangement joins TRBV19 to TRBJ2-1, with a tentative D call TRBD2 (6 bases). V lost 5 bases, J lost 7 bases, and 15 bases lay in between. This CDR3 spans 14 amino acids. Germline V gene sequence: CDR1 LNHDA, CDR2 SQIVND (reference sequence). The CDR3 is CASSSLARTNEQFF. CDR3 nucleotides: TGTGCCAGTAGTTCGCTAGCGAGAACAAATGAGCAGTTCTTC.

This clone has more than one count but fewer than ten. This chain joins TRBV6-5 and TRBJ1-1; possibly TRBD1 for D (5 bases). Germline CDR1 is MNHEY and CDR2 is SVGAGI. V lost 5 bases, J lost 3 bases, and 13 bases lay in between. This CDR3 region has 14 residues. CDR3 sequence (DNA): TGTGCCAGCAGTAGCAGGGTTCGCGACACTGAAGCTTTCTTT. This codes for CASSSRVRDTEAFF.

By proportion, this clone is medium-sized. The chain carries TRBV6-1 and TRBJ1-1; 8 bases match TRBD1. Losses at the gene ends were 8 bases for V and 5 bases for J; bases not matched to a gene: 13. The CDR3 is 15 residues long. Germline CDR1 and CDR2: MNHNS and SASEGT. The CDR3 DNA sequence: TGTGCCAGCCTCAGGGAGCCAGGGGGCGTTACTGAAGCTTTCTTT. Its protein is CASLREPGGVTEAFF.

CDR3 sequence (DNA): TGTGCCAGCAGCTTCGGGCTCGACAGAAGAGGAACAGATACGCAGTATTTT. Amino acid sequence: CASSFGLDRRGTDTQYF. V usage is TRBV5-8 and J usage is TRBJ2-3; D might be TRBD1 (5 bases). The V and J ends lost 2 bases and 3 bases respectively, with 19 bases between them. CDR3 length: 17 residues. Germline V lookup: CDR1 SGHTS, CDR2 YDEGEE.

The chain links TRBV6-5 to TRBJ2-5; 7 bases are a match to TRBD1. The CDR3 totals 14 residues. The germline CDR1 and CDR2 sequences are MNHEY and SVGAGI. J lost 5 bases, V lost 9 bases, and 12 bases had no gene match. The chain's CDR3 is CASKGALGYETQYF. The DNA of the CDR3 is TGTGCCAGTAAGGGGGCTCTAGGCTACGAGACCCAGTACTTC.

This chain connects TRBV6-1 to TRBJ2-5; 7 bases are a match to TRBD1. This CDR3 has 14 amino acids. CDR1 and CDR2 from the germline V gene are MNHNS and SASEGT. The junction had 5 bases not matched to a gene; V was cut back by 1 base and J by 6 bases. DNA of the CDR3: TGTGCCAGCAGTGAAGTGCAGGGGGTAAAGACCCAGTACTTC. Its translation is CASSEVQGVKTQYF.

The CDR3 reads CASSPTQGLTNEKLFF. In nucleotides, the CDR3 is TGCGCCAGCAGCCCAACACAGGGGTTGACTAATGAAAAACTGTTTTTT. The chain has TRBV4-1 and TRBJ1-4; the match to TRBD1 covers 7 bases. CDR3 length: 16 residues. The J segment lost 2 bases and the V segment lost 4 bases, leaving 7 bases of the junction unmatched. Germline CDR1 is MGHRA and CDR2 is YSYEKL.

This sequence joins TRBV29-1 and TRBJ2-7; no clear D. With 5 bases removed from V and 0 bases from J, the gap between germline ends came to 11 bases. The CDR3 contains 13 residues. Germline CDR1 reads SQVTM; CDR2 reads ANQGSEA. The CDR3 spells CSVQHASSYEQYF. For the CDR3, the DNA is TGCAGCGTTCAACATGCAAGCTCCTACGAGCAGTACTTC.

The chain has TRBV9 and TRBJ2-1; D not certain. CDR3 length: 11 amino acids. Germline CDR1 is SGDLS and CDR2 is YYNGEE. The V end lost 3 bases, the J end lost 8 bases, and 6 bases lay between the germline ends. For the CDR3, the DNA is TGTGCCAGCAGCGCTACCGATGAGCAGTTCTTC. Encoded protein: CASSATDEQFF. Based on the CDR3 plus reference TRBV9 and TRBJ2-1, the full variable domain is DSGVTQTPKHLITATGQRVTLRCSPRSGDLSVYWYQQSLDQGLQFLIQYYNGEERAKGNILERFSAQQFPDLHSELNLSSLELGDSALYFCASSATDEQFFGPGTRLTVL.

The chain carries TRBV19 and TRBJ2-1; a possible D gene is TRBD1 (7 bases). CDR3 length equals 15 residues. Germline lookup yields CDR1 LNHDA and CDR2 SQIVND (reference sequence). V was shortened by 5 bases and J by 4 bases, with 15 bases between the two germline ends. Written as DNA, the CDR3 is TGTGCCAGTAGTTCGGAGGGGGCTGGATACAATGAGCAGTTCTTC. This codes for CASSSEGAGYNEQFF.

This clone was counted between two and nine times. The V call is TRBV7-2, the J call TRBJ2-1, with D unresolved. V was trimmed by 0 bases and J by 0 bases, leaving 6 bases between them. The CDR3 length is 15 residues. Germline CDR1 SGHTA, CDR2 FQGNSA. CDR3 coding DNA: TGTGCCAGCAGCTTAGCGGCGGCCTCCTACAATGAGCAGTTCTTC. As protein: CASSLAAASYNEQFF. Complete variable domain (other parts from reference TRBV7-2 and TRBJ2-1): GAGVSQSPSNKVTEKGKDVELRCDPISGHTALYWYRQSLGQGLEFLIYFQGNSAPDKSGLPSDRFSAERTGGSVSTLTIQRTQQEDSAVYLCASSLAAASYNEQFFGPGTRLTVL.

The rearrangement links TRBV4-1 to TRBJ1-2; D possibly corresponds to TRBD1 (5 bases). V dropped 0 bases and J dropped 4 bases, with 12 bases sitting between them. Germline V gene lookup returns CDR1 MGHRA and CDR2 YSYEKL. CDR3 length equals 15 residues. The CDR3 protein is CASSQDRQSTYGYTF. The CDR3 DNA reads as TGCGCCAGCAGCCAAGATCGACAGAGCACCTATGGCTACACCTTC.

This clone was observed a handful of times. The genes are TRBV6-1 and TRBJ2-7, with TRBD1 identical over 7 bases. The germline V gene encodes CDR1 MNHNS and CDR2 SASEGT. The trim removed 7 bases at V and 0 bases at J, leaving 9 bases unmatched. The CDR3 spans 15 residues. This CDR3 is CASTSRTGISYEQYF. The CDR3 bases are TGTGCCAGCACCAGCCGGACAGGCATCTCCTACGAGCAGTACTTC.

The chain joins TRBV19 to TRBJ2-6, with no clear D. Germline V CDR1 and CDR2: LNHDA, SQIVND (reference sequence). The CDR3 loop spans 15 amino acids. V was trimmed by 3 bases and J by 0 bases, leaving 6 bases between them. CDR3 loop: CASSISSSGANVLTF. Here the CDR3 DNA reads TGTGCCAGTAGTATCTCCTCCTCTGGGGCCAACGTCCTGACTTTC. The full variable domain, its missing parts supplied by reference TRBV19 and TRBJ2-6, is DGGITQSPKYLFRKEGQNVTLSCEQNLNHDAMYWYRQDPGQGLRLIYYSQIVNDFQKGDIAEGYSVSREKKESFPLTVTSAQKNPTAFYLCASSISSSGANVLTFGAGSRLTVL.

Here the CDR3 DNA reads TGTGCCAGCAGCACGAGGACAGGGAGGAGCACTGAAGCTTTCTTT. Translation gives CASSTRTGRSTEAFF. V gene TRBV11-2 combines with J gene TRBJ1-1; 8 bases agree with TRBD1. The CDR3 has 15 residues. With 5 bases clipped from V and 4 bases from J, the junction kept 9 bases outside the gene matches. Germline CDR1 SGHAT, CDR2 FQNNGV. Full variable domain (missing parts from reference TRBV11-2 and TRBJ1-1): EAGVAQSPRYKIIEKRQSVAFWCNPISGHATLYWYQQILGQGPKLLIQFQNNGVVDDSQLPKDRFSAERLKGVDSTLKIQPAKLEDSAVYLCASSTRTGRSTEAFFGQGTRLTVV.